These 25 T cell receptor beta chains came from one sample sequenced in a study of T cell repertoires in cytomegalovirus infection. TCRdb used MiXCR to reprocess the reads, holding one entry per CDR3 protein. The repertoire holds some 700,000 distinct CDR3 sequences, with roughly 36% as singletons. Their antigens remain unidentified. Sample: cultured PBMCs, taken from culture after CMV antigen stimulation. These receptors were taken from a human donor in good health (CMV status not recorded). Some clones in this sample may be carry-over from other donors' samples.

The chain couples TRBV5-1 to TRBJ2-2, with unresolved D. Trimming removed 0 bases at V and 2 bases at J, with 8 bases between. The germline gives CDR1 SGHRS, CDR2 YFSETQ. This CDR3 contains 15 residues. Written as DNA, the CDR3 is TGCGCCAGCAGCTTGGGAACGAGAAACACCGGGGAGCTGTTTTTT. This encodes CASSLGTRNTGELFF.

There are a few counts of this clonotype. The chain links TRBV19 to TRBJ1-5; D is ambiguous. Germline CDR1 reads LNHDA; CDR2 reads SQIVND (reference sequence). The CDR3 runs to 13 residues. With 3 bases removed from V and 7 bases from J, the gap between germline ends came to 10 bases. This chain's CDR3 is CASSIQFEQPQHF. The DNA of the CDR3 is TGTGCCAGTAGTATCCAATTTGAGCAGCCCCAGCATTTT.

The chain recombines TRBV7-8 with TRBJ2-7; 8 nucleotides line up with TRBD2. The CDR3 spans 17 residues. Germline assignment: CDR1 SGHVS and CDR2 FQNEAQ. The J segment lost 4 bases and the V segment lost 1 base, leaving 12 bases of the junction unmatched. This CDR3 reads CASSLGPASGRYYEQYF. CDR3 sequence (DNA): TGTGCCAGCAGCTTAGGCCCCGCCAGCGGGAGATATTACGAGCAGTACTTC. The full variable domain, completed using reference TRBV7-8 and TRBJ2-7, is GAGVSQSPRYKVAKRGQDVALRCDPISGHVSLFWYQQALGQGPEFLTYFQNEAQLDKSGLPSDRFFAERPEGSVSTLKIQRTQQEDSAVYLCASSLGPASGRYYEQYFGPGTRLTVT.

The chain uses TRBV7-9 and TRBJ1-5, with TRBD1 matching 10 bases. The CDR3 is 16 amino acids. Germline V gene lookup returns CDR1 SEHNR and CDR2 FQNEAQ (reference sequence). With 3 bases clipped from V and 5 bases from J, the junction kept 7 bases outside the gene matches. The CDR3 bases are TGTGCCAGCAGCTTCTGGGACAGGGGTTTCCATCAGCCCCAGCATTTT. The encoded protein is CASSFWDRGFHQPQHF.

At least ten counts were recorded for this clonotype. This chain links TRBV7-9 with TRBJ1-6, with D maybe TRBD1 (6 bases). V lost 5 bases and J lost 6, with 11 bases in between. Germline CDR1 is SEHNR and CDR2 is FQNEAQ (reference sequence). The length of the CDR3 is 14 residues. DNA of the CDR3: TGTGCCAGCAGCGCGACAGGCCCTAATTCACCCCTCCACTTT. The encoded protein is CASSATGPNSPLHF.

The chain uses TRBV10-3 and TRBJ2-2; 9 bases map to TRBD2. Germline V CDR1 and CDR2: ENHRY, SYGVKD. J gave up 11 bases and V 6 bases, and 10 bases lay outside the gene matches. This CDR3 is 14 amino acids long. CDR3 loop: CAISAGLALGELFF. CDR3 in DNA: TGTGCCATCAGCGCGGGACTAGCCCTCGGCGAGCTGTTTTTT.

The CDR3 sequence is CATSRAPGSGNIQYF. The CDR3 DNA reads TGTGCCACCAGCAGAGCTCCCGGGTCCGGGAACATTCAGTACTTC. This chain connects TRBV15 to TRBJ2-4; D call uncertain. V lost 1 base and J 7 bases, leaving 14 bases between the germline ends. The germline CDR1 and CDR2 sequences are LNHNV and YYDKDF (reference sequence). The CDR3 extends over 15 amino acids.

Many counts were recorded for this clonotype. V is TRBV27 and J is TRBJ1-6; D call uncertain. V lost 6 bases to trimming and J lost 0 bases, with 6 bases between them. Germline lookup yields CDR1 MNHEY and CDR2 SMNVEV (reference sequence). This CDR3 has 14 residues. DNA of the CDR3: TGTGCCAGCAGCCTAAACTCCTATAATTCACCCCTCCACTTT. Protein: CASSLNSYNSPLHF.

A few counts support this clonotype. This chain connects TRBV6-2 or TRBV6-3 to TRBJ2-2; 7 bases are a match to TRBD1. V trimming: 5 bases; J trimming: 1 base; junction bases outside the gene matches: 13. Germline V gene lookup returns CDR1 MNHEY and CDR2 SVGEGT. The CDR3 is 18 residues long. The CDR3 protein is CASSPGTVRERNTGELFF. For the CDR3, the DNA is TGTGCCAGCAGTCCCGGGACAGTAAGGGAACGGAACACCGGGGAGCTGTTTTTT.

The chain employs TRBV6-2 or TRBV6-3 and TRBJ2-7; TRBD2 matches at 9 bases. J gave up 9 bases and V 8 bases, and 20 bases lay outside the gene matches. The CDR3 spans 16 residues. The germline gives CDR1 MNHEY, CDR2 SVGEGT. CDR3 loop: CASLSPGLAQLRGQYF. The DNA of the CDR3 is TGTGCCAGCCTCAGCCCGGGACTAGCACAACTCCGGGGGCAGTACTTC.

The V and J genes are TRBV19 and TRBJ2-2; 8 bases fit TRBD2. Per germline, CDR1 LNHDA and CDR2 SQIVND (reference sequence). The CDR3 spans 16 residues. Trimming cost V 7 bases and J 4 bases; bases outside gene matches: 11. The CDR3 here is CASTALGLASTGELFF. CDR3 bases: TGTGCCAGTACTGCGTTAGGACTAGCATCCACCGGGGAGCTGTTTTTT.

This clonotype was observed a handful of times. The rearrangement uses TRBV7-2 and TRBJ2-1, with 8 positions matching TRBD2. From germline, CDR1 is SGHTA and CDR2 FQGNSA. The CDR3 sequence is 12 residues long. Trimming cost V 5 bases and J 15 bases; bases outside gene matches: 9. CDR3 coding DNA: TGTGCCAGCAGCCCATTAGCGGGGAGGGTGTTCTTC. Protein: CASSPLAGRVFF. Full variable domain (missing parts from reference TRBV7-2 and TRBJ2-1): GAGVSQSPSNKVTEKGKDVELRCDPISGHTALYWYRQSLGQGLEFLIYFQGNSAPDKSGLPSDRFSAERTGGSVSTLTIQRTQQEDSAVYLCASSPLAGRVFFGPGTRLTVL.

The chain is built from TRBV12-5 and TRBJ2-1; a possible D gene is TRBD1 (6 bases). The germline gives CDR1 LGHNT, CDR2 FRNRAP. V was shortened by 5 bases and J by 1 base, with 18 bases between the two germline ends. This CDR3 has 17 amino acids. The CDR3: CASGLNQGTLSYNEQFF. DNA for the CDR3: TGTGCTAGTGGTCTAAATCAGGGGACCCTTTCCTACAATGAGCAGTTCTTC. Full variable domain (rest looked up from reference TRBV12-5 and TRBJ2-1): DARVTQTPRHKVTEMGQEVTMRCQPILGHNTVFWYRQTMMQGLELLAYFRNRAPLDDSGMPKDRFSAEMPDATLATLKIQPSEPRDSAVYFCASGLNQGTLSYNEQFFGPGTRLTVL.

This clonotype was seen a few times. This chain uses TRBV7-2 with TRBJ2-3, with TRBD2 identical over 7 bases. Per germline, CDR1 SGHTA and CDR2 FQGNSA. V lost 3 bases and J lost 0; bases outside the gene matches: 6. The CDR3 has 16 residues. CDR3 bases: TGTGCCAGCAGCTTCGGCGGGAGTGCTAGCACAGATACGCAGTATTTT. This encodes CASSFGGSASTDTQYF.

This clonotype was detected a few times. V is TRBV6-2 or TRBV6-3 and J is TRBJ2-1; TRBD2 aligns across 7 bases. Germline V gives CDR1 MNHEY, CDR2 SVGEGT. With V trimmed by 6 bases and J by 2 bases, 7 bases remained unmatched. CDR3 length equals 15 residues. The DNA for the CDR3 is TGTGCCAGCAGGTTCCGACTAGCCCCCTACAATGAGCAGTTCTTC. Encoded protein: CASRFRLAPYNEQFF.

The CDR3 DNA reads TGTGCCAGCAGCTTTGCTAGCGGGAAGGCCGGGGAGCTGTTTTTT. Translating it yields CASSFASGKAGELFF. The rearrangement joins TRBV5-4 to TRBJ2-2; 9 bases map to TRBD2. CDR1 is SGHNT, CDR2 YYREEE, per germline (reference sequence). The CDR3 totals 15 residues. V lost 2 bases, J lost 6 bases, and 5 bases stayed unmatched.

The V gene is TRBV20-1, the J gene TRBJ1-1; 7 nucleotides match TRBD1. The CDR3 contains 14 residues. The germline V gene has CDR1 DFQATT and CDR2 SNEGSKA (reference sequence). V lost 3 bases to trimming and J lost 5 bases; unmatched junction nucleotides: 9. DNA for the CDR3: TGCAGTGCTAGCCCCGACAGGGATAGGACTGAAGCTTTCTTT. Translation gives CSASPDRDRTEAFF.

This clonotype has only a few counts. The rearrangement uses TRBV12-3 or TRBV12-4 and TRBJ2-7; TRBD2 matches 8 bases. J gave up 4 bases and V 6 bases, and 8 bases lay outside the gene matches. CDR3 length: 14 residues. The CDR3 region is CASSSFGGRYEQYF. CDR3 coding DNA: TGTGCCAGCAGCTCCTTCGGCGGGAGGTACGAGCAGTACTTC.

This chain joins TRBV15 and TRBJ1-1; D remains ambiguous. The CDR3 extends over 14 amino acids. The germline V gene has CDR1 LNHNV and CDR2 YYDKDF (reference sequence). V lost 0 bases, J lost 9 bases, and 14 bases lay in between. The CDR3 DNA follows: TGTGCCACCAGCAGAGATATCGGGGTGATCAAAGCTTTCTTT. Its protein product is CATSRDIGVIKAFF. Filled out from reference TRBV15 and TRBJ1-1, the complete variable domain reads DAMVIQNPRYQVTQFGKPVTLSCSQTLNHNVMYWYQQKSSQAPKLLFHYYDKDFNNEADTPDNFQSRRPNTSFCFLDIRSPGLGDTAMYLCATSRDIGVIKAFFGQGTRLTVV.

This chain links TRBV2 with TRBJ2-4, with D possibly being TRBD1 (6 bases). With 6 bases removed from V and 7 bases from J, the gap between germline ends came to 16 bases. The CDR3 runs to 14 residues. Germline CDR1 reads SNHLY; CDR2 reads FYNNEI. CDR3 coding DNA: TGTGCCAGCAGCCTCGACAACAGGGTTAACATTCAGTACTTC. This encodes CASSLDNRVNIQYF.

This clonotype was detected many times. The rearrangement links TRBV7-2 to TRBJ1-1; possible D gene TRBD1, 5 bases. Germline loops: CDR1 SGHTA, CDR2 FQGNSA. Between the trimmed V and J ends, which lost 6 bases and 4 bases, there was a span of 15 bases. This CDR3 is 14 amino acids long. CDR3 loop: CASRPVGGSTEAFF. DNA of the CDR3: TGTGCCAGCAGACCCGTGGGGGGTAGCACTGAAGCTTTCTTT.

This clonotype was seen only a few times. The genes are TRBV12-3 or TRBV12-4 and TRBJ2-3, with D unclear. Trimming removed 3 bases from V and 12 bases from J, with 19 bases in between. This CDR3 is 14 amino acids long. CDR3 nucleotide sequence: TGTGCCAGCAGTTTGTTGGGTGGTAGGGCCAGACAGTATTTT. It translates to CASSLLGGRARQYF.

The V gene is TRBV2, the J gene TRBJ2-7, with D maybe TRBD2 (5 bases). Germline V gene data show CDR1 as SNHLY and CDR2 as FYNNEI. The V gene lost 4 bases and the J gene lost 3 bases, with 13 bases spanning the gap. The length of the CDR3 is 14 residues. CDR3 sequence (DNA): TGTGCCAGCAGTGTGGGTGTTCGGGACTACGAGCAGTACTTC. Its translation is CASSVGVRDYEQYF. The full variable domain, its missing parts supplied by reference TRBV2 and TRBJ2-7, is EPEVTQTPSHQVTQMGQEVILRCVPISNHLYFYWYRQILGQKVEFLVSFYNNEISEKSEIFDDQFSVERPDGSNFTLKIRSTKLEDSAMYFCASSVGVRDYEQYFGPGTRLTVT.

The chain couples TRBV7-2 to TRBJ1-1; D is ambiguous. This CDR3 spans 15 amino acids. Trimming cost V 1 base and J 6 bases, with 15 bases left between them. From germline, CDR1 is SGHTA and CDR2 FQGNSA. CDR3 in DNA: TGTGCCAGCAGCTTAGAAGGCTCGGTGAAGTCTGAAGCTTTCTTT. It yields the protein CASSLEGSVKSEAFF.

V gene TRBV12-3 or TRBV12-4 combines with J gene TRBJ2-6, with D possibly being TRBD1 (6 bases). This CDR3 is built from 22 residues. V was clipped by 6 bases and J by 0 bases, with 30 bases between them. CDR3 DNA sequence: TGTGCCAGCAGAATCAAGACCTCTTCGGCAGGGGACACCGGCTCTGGGGCCAACGTCCTGACTTTC. This translates into CASRIKTSSAGDTGSGANVLTF.